This T cell receptor beta chain was recorded in a study of CD8+CD57+ T cells in acquired aplastic anemia (dated 2018 in TCRdb). Background for the entire study: A mean of approximately 3 ug of DNA, ranging from roughly 0.2 to 27.4 ug, was extracted from sorted CD4+ and CD8+ cells. CD8+CD57+ expansion was defined as a frequency above the mean frequency observed in healthy subjects. Here is what the overall study found, with its caveats: Although 25 to 30 CD8+ CDR3 sequences were shared by patients and controls, these sequences appeared highly expressed in patients and within the immunodominant clones of patients. No significant difference in CD8+ Simpson's diversity was found between patients and healthy controls (P=0.060).

TCR beta VDJ combination and CDR3 sequence profiling used genomic DNA as the template. An Illumina HiSeq 2000 was used for TCR repertoire sequencing. As for how the authors treated the data: Repertoires were assessed using TRBV/TRBJ rearrangement plots, CDR3 size and DJ length profiles, and Simpson's diversity index. The most abundant DNA sequence in the deep sequencing data was defined as the immunodominant clone. CDR3 amino acid sequences were checked for sharing between subjects and were compared against published repertoires and the VDJdb database. TCRdb reran the public reads through fastp at Q25 and MiXCR, keeping productive beta chains. Here each entry gathers all rows of one CDR3 protein and keeps the most common genes and DNA. Clone size and V and J calls follow TCRdb, not the original study. Here the sample has roughly 200,000 distinct CDR3 sequences; roughly 60% occur a single time. Roughly 43% of the sample is taken by the ten largest.

Details on this clonotype: Its antigen is unknown. Per-base qualities were not stored, and no clone one base away is much larger.

There are 15 amino acids in the CDR3, from cysteine to phenylalanine inclusive. The retained sequence is limited to the CDR3, 45 bases, with the frame set at the first base. CDR1 and CDR2 (SGHTA, FQGNSA) derive from the germline V gene. The junction shows trimming of 4 bases on V and 2 bases on J, and the gene matches do not reach 6 bases of it. The patients picked for sequencing were ones in whom flow cytometry had shown an expansion of CD8+CD57+ cells. All patients had severe acquired aplastic anemia diagnosed by International Study of Aplastic Anemia and Agranulocytosis and Camitta criteria. At the time blood was sampled, none of the patients had received any therapy. The study deep-sequenced TCR repertoires of sorted CD4+ and CD8+ blood T cells from severe aplastic anemia patients and healthy subjects. Patients were enrolled under clinicaltrials.gov protocols 00001620, 01623167, 00001397, 00071045, 00081523 and 00961064 in the USA. Ficoll-Paque density gradient centrifugation was used to isolate peripheral blood mononuclear cells. Before DNA extraction, CD4+ and CD8+ T cells were sorted by FACS or by magnetic beads.

The receptor's source is a human donor with aplastic anemia. The rearrangement combines TRBV7-2 with TRBJ1-2; 8 of the junction bases match TRBD1. The sample taken for sequencing was sorted CD4+, CD8+, or CD8+CD57+ T cells (not recorded which) from PBMCs. The CDR3 reads CASSSRTGSNYGYTF. Here is the DNA: TGTGCCAGCAGCTCCAGGACAGGGTCCAACTATGGCTACACCTTC.